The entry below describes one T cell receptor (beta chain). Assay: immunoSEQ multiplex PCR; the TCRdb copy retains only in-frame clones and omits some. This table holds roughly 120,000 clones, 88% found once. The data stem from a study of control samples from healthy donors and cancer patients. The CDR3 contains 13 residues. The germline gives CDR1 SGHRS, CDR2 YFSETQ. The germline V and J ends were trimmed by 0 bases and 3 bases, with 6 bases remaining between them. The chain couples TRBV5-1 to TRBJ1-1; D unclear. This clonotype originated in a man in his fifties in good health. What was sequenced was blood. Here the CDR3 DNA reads TGCGCCAGCAGCTTGGGCCCGGACACTGAAGCTTTCTTT. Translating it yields CASSLGPDTEAFF.